Below, 29 T cell receptor beta chains from the same sample are listed, as sequenced in a study of blood T cell repertoires in COVID-19 (dated by TCRdb to 2018 to 2020). The method was the immunoSEQ multiplex PCR assay. In its TCRdb copy, this immuneACCESS table keeps in-frame sequences only and misses some clones. Where compared with another copy, unresolved V genes explain less than half of these, and the others have no known cause. The sample profile shows about 170,000 clones; around four fifths of them were found once. The ten largest clones add up to about 2% of the sample. Sequencing input: peripheral blood. These receptors all stem from a woman older than 75 with acute or convalescent COVID-19.

The gene calls are TRBV6-5 and TRBJ2-5; 7 bases fit TRBD1. Trimming at V came to 7 bases and at J to 3 bases, leaving 5 bases not matched to a gene. Germline V gene data show CDR1 as MNHEY and CDR2 as SVGAGI. The CDR3 covers 13 residues. The CDR3 here is CASNLDREETQYF. The CDR3 DNA reads TGTGCCAGCAATTTAGACAGGGAAGAGACCCAGTACTTC.

The chain joins TRBV7-9 to TRBJ2-5, with TRBD1 identical over 7 bases. V was clipped by 5 bases and J by 3 bases; unmatched bases: 15. CDR1 is SEHNR and CDR2 is FQNEAQ in the germline V gene (reference sequence). The length of the CDR3 is 17 residues. CDR3 coding DNA: TGTGCCAGCAGCCCTAGGGAACAGGGGTTCCCAAAAGAGACCCAGTACTTC. Its protein is CASSPREQGFPKETQYF.

This clone occurred a few times. This chain connects TRBV19 to TRBJ2-1; tentatively, D is TRBD2 (5 bases). V gave up 1 base and J gave up 4 bases, with 8 bases separating them. The CDR3 has 14 residues. The germline V gene encodes CDR1 LNHDA and CDR2 SQIVND (reference sequence). The CDR3 protein is CASSIVATYNEQFF. CDR3 coding DNA: TGTGCCAGTAGTATAGTAGCGACATACAATGAGCAGTTCTTC.

The chain is built from TRBV29-1 and TRBJ2-1; no reliable D call. V lost 0 bases and J 10 bases, leaving 7 bases between the germline ends. There are 11 residues in the CDR3. The germline gives CDR1 SQVTM, CDR2 ANQGSEA. CDR3: CSVEDYSEQFF. For the CDR3, the DNA is TGCAGCGTTGAAGATTACTCCGAGCAGTTCTTC.

This chain links TRBV10-3 with TRBJ1-1; TRBD1 might be the D (5 bases). The V end was cut by 8 bases, the J end by 3 bases, with 16 bases between. This CDR3 contains 14 residues. Germline V gives CDR1 ENHRY, CDR2 SYGVKD. For the CDR3, the DNA is TGTGCCATCGGGGAGGGGTTCGGAGACACTGAAGCTTTCTTT. Translated: CAIGEGFGDTEAFF.

This clone was seen only a few times. The chain combines TRBV5-4 with TRBJ2-7, with a possible D match to TRBD2 (6 bases). The germline V and J ends were trimmed by 1 base and 7 bases, with 15 bases remaining between them. The CDR3 is made up of 14 amino acids. Germline V gene data show CDR1 as SGHNT and CDR2 as YYREEE (reference sequence). The CDR3, as DNA: TGTGCCAGCAGCTTGATCGGGGGACGCCTGGAGCAGTACTTC. Its protein product is CASSLIGGRLEQYF.

This chain joins TRBV7-2 and TRBJ1-3; no firm D call. CDR3 length: 13 amino acids. Trimming stripped 6 bases from V and 2 bases from J, with 8 bases between. Germline CDR1 and CDR2: SGHTA and FQGNSA. The CDR3 here is CASRSEAGNTIYF. For the CDR3, the DNA is TGTGCCAGCAGGTCCGAGGCTGGAAACACCATATATTTT.

This clone was observed once. The V and J genes are TRBV5-5 and TRBJ2-7, with D possibly TRBD1 on 5 matching bases. The CDR3 consists of 15 residues. Between the trimmed V and J ends, which lost 4 bases and 3 bases, there was a span of 17 bases. CDR1 and CDR2 (germline): SGHKS, YYEKEE (reference sequence). CDR3 in amino acids: CASSQPQVKRYEQYF. The CDR3 DNA sequence: TGTGCCAGCAGCCAGCCACAGGTGAAGCGCTACGAGCAGTACTTC. Using reference TRBV5-5 and TRBJ2-7 for the parts outside the CDR3, the full variable domain is DAGVTQSPTHLIKTRGQQVTLRCSPISGHKSVSWYQQVLGQGPQFIFQYYEKEERGRGNFPDRFSARQFPNYSSELNVNALLLGDSALYLCASSQPQVKRYEQYFGPGTRLTVT.

This rearrangement joins TRBV11-2 to TRBJ2-7, with D perhaps TRBD2 (5 bases). The CDR3 length is 14 residues. The germline CDR1 and CDR2 sequences are SGHAT and FQNNGV. Trimming removed 3 bases from V and 4 bases from J, with 13 bases in between. This chain's CDR3 is CASSFSGYGYEQYF. CDR3 sequence (DNA): TGTGCCAGCAGCTTTTCGGGGTACGGGTACGAGCAGTACTTC.

In regard to this clone: In the same sample, other DNA sequences code for this CDR3. This chain connects TRBV9 to TRBJ1-4; 7 positions match TRBD1. The length of the CDR3 is 14 residues. The germline V gene has CDR1 SGDLS and CDR2 YYNGEE. Germline trimming cut 0 bases from V and 4 bases from J; bases unmatched to any gene: 0. The CDR3 loop reads CASSVGQGNEKLFF. CDR3 nucleotides: TGTGCCAGCAGCGTAGGACAGGGTAATGAAAAACTGTTTTTT.

The chain has TRBV19 and TRBJ2-2; possibly TRBD1 for D (5 bases). The germline V gene has CDR1 LNHDA and CDR2 SQIVND (reference sequence). V shed 2 bases and J shed 5 bases, with 9 bases lying between them. This CDR3 contains 14 residues. The CDR3 protein is CASSISGMTGELFF. The CDR3 DNA follows: TGTGCCAGTAGTATATCAGGGATGACCGGGGAGCTGTTTTTT.

The CDR3 nucleotides are TGTGCCAGTACCGACAGGAAAAGGTGGTCGCAATTCTATGGCTACACCTTC. It specifies CASTDRKRWSQFYGYTF. The chain carries TRBV19 and TRBJ1-2; D might be TRBD1 (6 bases). V was trimmed by 7 bases and J by 4 bases, leaving 25 bases between them. Germline CDR1 LNHDA, CDR2 SQIVND (reference sequence). The CDR3 runs to 17 residues.

The chain recombines TRBV5-4 with TRBJ2-2; 10 bases map to TRBD1. Germline V lookup: CDR1 SGHNT, CDR2 YYREEE (reference sequence). V lost 4 bases to trimming and J lost 7 bases; unmatched junction nucleotides: 4. The CDR3 is made up of 14 amino acids. The CDR3 region is CASSRWTGGGELFF. Here the CDR3 DNA reads TGTGCCAGCAGCCGATGGACAGGGGGCGGGGAGCTGTTTTTT.

The gene calls are TRBV4-3 and TRBJ2-3; D perhaps matches TRBD2 (5 bases). The CDR3 is 14 amino acids. The V gene lost 0 bases and the J gene lost 4 bases, with 8 bases spanning the gap. Germline CDR1 is LGHNA and CDR2 is YSLEER. CDR3 sequence: CASSQDGDPDTQYF. The CDR3 coding sequence is TGCGCCAGCAGCCAAGACGGGGATCCAGATACGCAGTATTTT.

This rearrangement joins TRBV19 to TRBJ2-6, with a possible D match to TRBD1 (6 bases). Germline assignment: CDR1 LNHDA and CDR2 SQIVND (reference sequence). The CDR3 has 16 amino acids. Trimming shortened V by 5 bases and J by 0 bases, and 11 bases separated the two germline ends. CDR3 region: CASSLLGGSGANVLTF. CDR3 sequence (DNA): TGTGCCAGTAGTCTTTTAGGGGGCTCTGGGGCCAACGTCCTGACTTTC.

V and J are TRBV6-6 and TRBJ1-6, with D possibly TRBD1 on 6 matching bases. This CDR3 has 13 amino acids. Germline-derived CDR1 and CDR2 are MNHNY and SVGAGI (reference sequence). The V end was cut by 8 bases, the J end by 3 bases, with 8 bases between. This CDR3 reads CASGQFYNSPLHF. DNA for the CDR3: TGTGCCAGCGGACAGTTCTATAATTCACCCCTCCACTTT.

This clone was observed a single time. This chain links TRBV19 with TRBJ2-3; D unclear. With 3 bases removed from V and 1 base from J, the gap between germline ends came to 11 bases. The CDR3 extends over 15 amino acids. Germline V gives CDR1 LNHDA, CDR2 SQIVND (reference sequence). CDR3 nucleotide sequence: TGTGCCAGTAGTATCCTCAGCGCTGGCACAGATACGCAGTATTTT. This codes for CASSILSAGTDTQYF.

The chain is built from TRBV25-1 and TRBJ1-2, with unresolved D. The CDR3 spans 15 residues. V was pared by 3 bases and J by 5 bases, with 16 bases between. CDR1 is MGHDK, CDR2 SYGVNS, per germline. CDR3 DNA sequence: TGTGCCAGCAGTGATCAGACTGGAAACGTTTATGGCTACACCTTC. Amino acids: CASSDQTGNVYGYTF.

This CDR3 reads CATSDLETSGGSAPQYF. The CDR3 DNA reads TGTGCCACCAGTGATCTCGAGACTAGCGGGGGGTCCGCCCCGCAGTATTTT. The chain employs TRBV24-1 and TRBJ2-3, with 13 bases that match TRBD2. The CDR3 covers 17 residues. V shed 3 bases and J 10 bases; nucleotides not matched to a gene: 12. CDR1 and CDR2 from the germline V gene are KGHDR and SFDVKD.

This clone was seen once. This chain connects TRBV10-3 to TRBJ2-1; 8 bases map to TRBD2. The length of the CDR3 is 14 residues. The germline V gene has CDR1 ENHRY and CDR2 SYGVKD. Trimming took 2 bases from V and 9 from J; bases not matched to a gene: 6. This CDR3 reads CAISELERGLEQFF. The CDR3 region has the DNA TGTGCCATCAGTGAGCTCGAGCGGGGGCTTGAGCAGTTCTTC.

This chain connects TRBV4-3 to TRBJ2-5, with D tentatively TRBD2 (5 bases). V was trimmed by 0 bases and J by 5 bases, leaving 10 bases between them. This CDR3 contains 14 residues. Germline assignment: CDR1 LGHNA and CDR2 YSLEER. The CDR3 region is CASSQDRGVETQYF. In DNA, the CDR3 is TGCGCCAGCAGCCAAGACCGGGGAGTCGAGACCCAGTACTTC.

V gene TRBV7-9 combines with J gene TRBJ2-3, with D possibly TRBD2 on 6 matching bases. The germline gives CDR1 SEHNR, CDR2 FQNEAQ (reference sequence). The CDR3 is 11 amino acids. V was cut by 11 bases and J by 5 bases, with 11 bases left in between. In DNA form, the CDR3 reads TGTGCCGGTGGAGGGTTAGATACGCAGTATTTT. Its protein product is CAGGGLDTQYF.

The J gene is TRBJ2-1, the V gene TRBV9; 9 bases match TRBD2. Germline V CDR1 and CDR2: SGDLS, YYNGEE. This CDR3 is built from 15 residues. Trimming cost V 0 bases and J 4 bases; bases outside gene matches: 2. As DNA, the CDR3 is TGTGCCAGCAGCGTAGGCGGGGGGGTATACAATGAGCAGTTCTTC. Its protein product is CASSVGGGVYNEQFF.

This chain's CDR3 is CASSYRDRGFNTGELFF. The DNA of the CDR3 is TGTGCCAGCAGTTACCGGGACAGGGGGTTTAACACCGGGGAGCTGTTTTTT. V usage is TRBV6-2 or TRBV6-3 and J usage is TRBJ2-2; TRBD1 matches at 11 bases. The germline V gene has CDR1 MNHEY and CDR2 SVGEGT. The CDR3 length is 17 residues. V lost 2 bases to trimming and J lost 2 bases; unmatched junction nucleotides: 4.

The CDR3 coding sequence is TGTGCCAGTAGTGTCGGGGGGGGCTCTGGGGCCAACGTCCTGACTTTC. Residues: CASSVGGGSGANVLTF. This rearrangement joins TRBV19 to TRBJ2-6, with 8 bases lining up with TRBD2. Germline CDR1 LNHDA, CDR2 SQIVND (reference sequence). J gave up 0 bases and V 5 bases, and 3 bases lay outside the gene matches. This CDR3 is 16 amino acids long. Full variable domain (missing parts from reference TRBV19 and TRBJ2-6): DGGITQSPKYLFRKEGQNVTLSCEQNLNHDAMYWYRQDPGQGLRLIYYSQIVNDFQKGDIAEGYSVSREKKESFPLTVTSAQKNPTAFYLCASSVGGGSGANVLTFGAGSRLTVL.

The rearrangement links TRBV19 to TRBJ2-1; 8 positions match TRBD2. This CDR3 is built from 15 residues. Looked up from germline, CDR1 is LNHDA and CDR2 is SQIVND (reference sequence). The J segment lost 3 bases and the V segment lost 6 bases, leaving 7 bases of the junction unmatched. CDR3 nucleotide sequence: TGTGCCAGTAGCTTAGGCGGGGGGAACTACAATGAGCAGTTCTTC. It translates to CASSLGGGNYNEQFF. The full variable domain, rest sourced from reference TRBV19 and TRBJ2-1, is DGGITQSPKYLFRKEGQNVTLSCEQNLNHDAMYWYRQDPGQGLRLIYYSQIVNDFQKGDIAEGYSVSREKKESFPLTVTSAQKNPTAFYLCASSLGGGNYNEQFFGPGTRLTVL.

The chain employs TRBV27 and TRBJ2-3; D not certain. Per the germline V gene, CDR1 is MNHEY and CDR2 is SMNVEV (reference sequence). V was shortened by 2 bases and J by 2 bases, with 17 bases between the two germline ends. The CDR3 consists of 17 residues. As DNA, the CDR3 is TGTGCCAGCAGTTTAAGGTTAGCTTCAAGATTCACAGATACGCAGTATTTT. This translates into CASSLRLASRFTDTQYF.

This clone was seen a few times. This sequence joins TRBV7-6 and TRBJ2-7; 7 bases are a match to TRBD2. V dropped 2 bases and J dropped 4; count of bases not matched to a gene: 20. Germline V gene lookup returns CDR1 SGHVS and CDR2 FNYEAQ. The CDR3 covers 19 residues. CDR3 bases: TGTGCCAGCAGCTTAACCGAACTCCCAGGACTAGACGTGTGGTACGAGCAGTACTTC. Translating it yields CASSLTELPGLDVWYEQYF.

The rearrangement joins TRBV29-1 to TRBJ1-2, with D perhaps matching TRBD1 (6 bases). This CDR3 has 15 residues. Trimming stripped 3 bases from V and 5 bases from J, with 19 bases between. Germline-derived CDR1 and CDR2 are SQVTM and ANQGSEA. The CDR3: CSVDRSPGAPYGYTF. The DNA of the CDR3 is TGCAGCGTTGATAGGAGCCCAGGGGCCCCTTATGGCTACACCTTC. Using reference TRBV29-1 and TRBJ1-2 for the parts outside the CDR3, the full variable domain is SAVISQKPSRDICQRGTSLTIQCQVDSQVTMMFWYRQQPGQSLTLIATANQGSEATYESGFVIDKFPISRPNLTFSTLTVSNMSPEDSSIYLCSVDRSPGAPYGYTFGSGTRLTVV.